What follows are 16 T cell receptor beta chains derived from one specimen sequenced in a study of blood T cell repertoires in COVID-19. TCRdb keeps only in-frame clones here, not all; method: immunoSEQ multiplex PCR. The profile shows under 500,000 clones, 80% to 90% of them singletons. The sequenced sample was PBMCs or T cells enriched from blood (not recorded which). These receptors originate from a man aged 30 to 45 who had recovered from COVID-19.

This chain links TRBV7-9 with TRBJ1-1; 11 bases agree with TRBD1. The CDR3 has 14 residues. The ends lost 7 bases at V and 3 bases at J; junction bases unmatched: 4. Germline CDR1 is SEHNR and CDR2 is FQNEAQ (reference sequence). CDR3 sequence: CASNPGQGDTEAFF. CDR3 bases: TGTGCCAGCAACCCGGGACAGGGGGACACTGAAGCTTTCTTT. Using reference TRBV7-9 and TRBJ1-1 for the parts outside the CDR3, the full variable domain is DTGVSQNPRHKITKRGQNVTFRCDPISEHNRLYWYRQTLGQGPEFLTYFQNEAQLEKSRLLSDRFSAERPKGSFSTLEIQRTEQGDSAMYLCASNPGQGDTEAFFGQGTRLTVV.

This clone was counted a single time. This chain uses TRBV29-1 with TRBJ2-7; 8 bases line up with TRBD1. The CDR3 is made up of 15 amino acids. The J segment lost 3 bases and the V segment lost 5 bases, leaving 12 bases of the junction unmatched. Germline V gene lookup returns CDR1 SQVTM and CDR2 ANQGSEA. The CDR3 sequence is CSVSGQGANDYEQYF. CDR3 bases: TGCAGCGTTAGCGGACAGGGAGCTAATGACTACGAGCAGTACTTC.

This sequence joins TRBV10-1 and TRBJ2-1; tentatively, D is TRBD2 (6 bases). The germline V gene has CDR1 WNHNN and CDR2 SYGVQD (reference sequence). Trimming shortened V by 3 bases and J by 8 bases, and 20 bases separated the two germline ends. The CDR3 loop spans 16 amino acids. CDR3 sequence (DNA): TGCGCCAGCAGTGATCCCGGGGGATTGTGGGGGGATGAGCAGTTCTTC. Protein sequence: CASSDPGGLWGDEQFF.

The chain combines TRBV29-1 with TRBJ2-1, with D perhaps TRBD2 (5 bases). This CDR3 has 13 residues. With 7 bases removed from V and 1 base from J, the gap between germline ends came to 11 bases. Germline CDR1 is SQVTM and CDR2 is ANQGSEA. The CDR3 protein is CSANRGSYNEQFF. In nucleotides, the CDR3 is TGCAGCGCCAATCGGGGATCCTACAATGAGCAGTTCTTC.

The V call is TRBV7-9, the J call TRBJ1-3; possible D gene TRBD1, 5 bases. The CDR3 totals 18 residues. Germline CDR1 reads SEHNR; CDR2 reads FQNEAQ (reference sequence). The ends were cut back, 1 base at V and 2 bases at J, with 18 bases in the middle. The CDR3: CASSLEFGGERTGNTIYF. The CDR3, as DNA: TGTGCCAGCAGCTTAGAGTTCGGGGGAGAGAGGACTGGAAACACCATATATTTT.

This chain uses TRBV2 with TRBJ1-1; 8 bases are a match to TRBD1. V dropped 5 bases and J dropped 2; count of bases not matched to a gene: 4. CDR1 is SNHLY, CDR2 FYNNEI, per germline. The CDR3 has 14 residues. The CDR3 here is CASSNRGGNTEAFF. The CDR3 DNA follows: TGTGCCAGCAGTAACAGGGGGGGCAACACTGAAGCTTTCTTT.

The rearrangement uses TRBV7-9 and TRBJ1-6, with a possible D match to TRBD1 (6 bases). The length of the CDR3 is 13 residues. Germline loops: CDR1 SEHNR, CDR2 FQNEAQ (reference sequence). V was pared by 4 bases and J by 10 bases, with 11 bases between. The CDR3 DNA reads as TGTGCCAGCAGCTCGGGACAAAACTCACCCCTCCACTTT. Translation gives CASSSGQNSPLHF.

The chain is built from TRBV10-1 and TRBJ2-1; D perhaps matches TRBD1 (6 bases). There are 14 residues in the CDR3. V was cut by 5 bases and J by 5 bases, with 13 bases left in between. Germline V gene sequence: CDR1 WNHNN, CDR2 SYGVQD (reference sequence). CDR3 bases: TGCGCCAGCAGTTACCACAGGGCGGACAATGAGCAGTTCTTC. This gives the protein CASSYHRADNEQFF.

The V and J genes are TRBV7-2 and TRBJ2-7, with 14 bases fitting TRBD2. The trim removed 1 base at V and 7 bases at J, leaving 0 bases unmatched. From germline, CDR1 is SGHTA and CDR2 FQGNSA. This CDR3 has 14 residues. The CDR3 DNA is TGTGCCAGCAGCTTAGGGACTAGCGGGAGGGAGCAGTACTTC. Amino acid sequence: CASSLGTSGREQYF.

This chain connects TRBV3-1 (or the pseudogene TRBV3-2) to TRBJ1-3; D gene uncertain. Between the trimmed V and J ends, which lost 0 bases and 4 bases, there was a span of 10 bases. Germline V CDR1 and CDR2: LGHDT, YNNKEL (reference sequence). The CDR3 length is 15 residues. CDR3 nucleotide sequence: TGTGCCAGCAGCCAAGAGGTGTGGGAGGGAAACACCATATATTTT. It specifies CASSQEVWEGNTIYF.

V is TRBV3-1 (or the pseudogene TRBV3-2) and J is TRBJ2-2; D unclear. This CDR3 is 15 amino acids long. Trimming left V 4 bases short and J 6 bases short, with 15 bases between. Germline CDR1 and CDR2: LGHDT and YNNKEL (reference sequence). CDR3 DNA sequence: TGTGCCAGCAGCCCCACCCCCCAGGCCTCCGGGGAGCTGTTTTTT. This codes for CASSPTPQASGELFF.

The chain couples TRBV4-1 to TRBJ2-2; no reliable D call. There are 13 residues in the CDR3. Germline V lookup: CDR1 MGHRA, CDR2 YSYEKL. Trimming left V 0 bases short and J 6 bases short, with 5 bases between. The CDR3, as DNA: TGCGCCAGCAGCCAAGATCCCGCCGGGGAGCTGTTTTTT. This encodes CASSQDPAGELFF.

This clone is a singleton in its sample. V and J are TRBV7-9 and TRBJ2-7; a weak D match, TRBD2 (6 bases). Germline CDR1 SEHNR, CDR2 FQNEAQ (reference sequence). CDR3 length: 14 amino acids. Trimming removed 5 bases at V and 2 bases at J, with 13 bases between. CDR3 loop: CASSPGSGAYEQYF. Written as DNA, the CDR3 is TGTGCCAGCAGCCCAGGGTCGGGGGCCTACGAGCAGTACTTC.

The chain joins TRBV2 to TRBJ2-3; 8 bases are a match to TRBD1. V shed 7 bases, J shed 0 bases, and the junction held 3 bases outside the gene matches. Germline V lookup: CDR1 SNHLY, CDR2 FYNNEI. This CDR3 is 14 amino acids long. The CDR3 sequence is CASNRQGSTDTQYF. In DNA form, the CDR3 reads TGTGCCAGCAACCGACAGGGGAGCACAGATACGCAGTATTTT.

The genes are TRBV9 and TRBJ2-7; D possibly corresponds to TRBD2 (6 bases). Trimming took 3 bases from V and 2 from J, leaving 15 bases between them. The CDR3 totals 15 residues. Germline CDR1 and CDR2: SGDLS and YYNGEE. The CDR3 sequence is CASSAGPGTPYEQYF. In nucleotides, the CDR3 is TGTGCCAGCAGCGCTGGGCCGGGGACTCCCTACGAGCAGTACTTC.

The chain uses TRBV27 and TRBJ1-3, with TRBD1 matching over 8 bases. Per germline, CDR1 MNHEY and CDR2 SMNVEV (reference sequence). The trim removed 5 bases at V and 1 base at J, leaving 10 bases unmatched. This CDR3 spans 17 amino acids. DNA of the CDR3: TGTGCCAGCAGTACAAGGGGGACAGGCCCGTCTGGAAACACCATATATTTT. It is translated as CASSTRGTGPSGNTIYF.